This TCR beta chain originates from a study of regulatory T cells in long-lasting Graves disease. As for the study in general: Antithyroid drugs had been given to newly diagnosed Graves' patients for under 3 months.

Construction of the TCR beta libraries employed iRepertoire HTBI primers in conjunction with Arm-PCR of CDR3 regions. Using its own MiXCR run on the multiplex PCR reads, TCRdb lists one record per CDR3 protein. The repertoire consists of approximately 560,000 distinct CDR3 sequences, with 15% to 20% occurring once and the leading ten covering about 12%. This clonotype was found many times. Germline CDR1 and CDR2: SNHLY and FYNNEI. Trimming cost V 7 bases and J 5 bases, with 17 bases left between them. The CDR3 consists of 15 residues. Time point: newly diagnosed GD, antithyroid drugs for less than 3 months. Following extraction of RNA from PBMCs, that RNA was used to make the TCR library. The same sample was also studied in work on T cells in Graves' hyperthyroidism and ophthalmopathy.

The chain is built from TRBV2 and TRBJ1-4, with D possibly being TRBD1 (6 bases). Material: peripheral blood mononuclear cells (PBMCs), obtained at new diagnosis, from a patient treated with antithyroid drugs. The TCR sequence derives from a man between 18 and 29 years old with Graves disease. The CDR3, as DNA: TGTGCCAGCAATTTACAGGGTCGGCTAAATGAAAAACTGTTTTTT. Protein product: CASNLQGRLNEKLFF.